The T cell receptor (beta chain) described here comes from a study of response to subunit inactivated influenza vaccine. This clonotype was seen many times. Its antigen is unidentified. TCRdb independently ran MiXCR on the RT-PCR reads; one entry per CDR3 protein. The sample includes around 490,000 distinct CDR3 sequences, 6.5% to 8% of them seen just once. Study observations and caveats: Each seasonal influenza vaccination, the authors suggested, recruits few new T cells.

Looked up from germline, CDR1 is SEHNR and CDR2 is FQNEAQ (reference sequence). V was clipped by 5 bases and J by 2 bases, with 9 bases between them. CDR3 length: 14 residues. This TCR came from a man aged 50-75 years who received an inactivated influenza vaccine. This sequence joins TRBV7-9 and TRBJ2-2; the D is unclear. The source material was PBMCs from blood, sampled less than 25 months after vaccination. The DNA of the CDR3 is TGTGCCAGCAGCACCGACCGAAACACCGGGGAGCTGTTTTTT. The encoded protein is CASSTDRNTGELFF.